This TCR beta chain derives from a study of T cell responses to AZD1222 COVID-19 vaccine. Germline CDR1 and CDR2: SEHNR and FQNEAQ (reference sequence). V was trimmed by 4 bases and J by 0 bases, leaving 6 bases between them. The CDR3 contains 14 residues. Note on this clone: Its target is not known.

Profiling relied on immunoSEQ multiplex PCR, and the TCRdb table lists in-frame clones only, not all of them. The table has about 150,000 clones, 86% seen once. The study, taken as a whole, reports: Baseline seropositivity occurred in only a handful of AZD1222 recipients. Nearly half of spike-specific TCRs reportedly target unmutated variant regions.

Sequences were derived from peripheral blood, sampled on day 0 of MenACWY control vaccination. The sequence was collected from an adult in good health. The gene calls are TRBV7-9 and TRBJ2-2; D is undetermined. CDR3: CASSSVTNTGELFF. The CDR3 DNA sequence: TGTGCCAGCAGCTCCGTGACGAACACCGGGGAGCTGTTTTTT.